These T cell receptor beta chains were read from a single sample in a study of blood T cell repertoires in COVID-19. Repertoires were generated with immunoSEQ multiplex PCR, while TCRdb's copy carries only in-frame clones and drops some. In the table there are roughly 100,000 clones, about four fifths of which are singletons. Sequenced: peripheral blood. The receptors shown here come from a woman over 75 with acute or convalescent COVID-19. The CDR3 runs from the conserved cysteine through the conserved F or W. D genes are given only for firm matches. The size field is filled for only some rows; it gives once, few, many or a size class.

>-|TRBJ1-2|TRBV19|-
TGTGCCAGTACCCCTCCGGGGGGCGTTAACTATGGCTACACCTTC
CASTPPGGVNYGYTF
>TRBD2|TRBJ2-1|TRBV5-8|-
TGTGCCAGCAGCACTGGACTAGCGGGCCCCTACAATGAGCAGTTCTTC
CASSTGLAGPYNEQFF
>TRBD2|TRBJ2-1|TRBV7-8|-
TGTGCCAGCAGATATTTAGCGGGCGAGTGGGGGAATGAGCAGTTCTTC
CASRYLAGEWGNEQFF
>-|TRBJ2-2|TRBV18|-
TGTGCCAGCTCACCATCGGAGGGAAGTGGAGGGGAGCTGTTTTTT
CASSPSEGSGGELFF
>TRBD2|TRBJ2-4|TRBV29-1|-
TGCAGCGTTGACCTAGCGGGAACCAAAAACATTCAGTACTTC
CSVDLAGTKNIQYF
>TRBD2|TRBJ2-1|TRBV6-2/TRBV6-3|-
TGTGCCAGCAGCAGCGCGGGAGGGCGTGATGAGCAGTTCTTC
CASSSAGGRDEQFF
>-|TRBJ2-5|TRBV2|-
TGTGCCAGCACCCCAGGAATTGGAGAGACCCAGTACTTC
CASTPGIGETQYF
>-|TRBJ2-1|TRBV5-4|-
TGTGCCAGCAGCTTGGGCGGCCTCAATGAGCAGTTCTTC
CASSLGGLNEQFF
>-|TRBJ2-5|TRBV9|-
TGTGCCAGCAGCGATTACAGGGCGGGCCAAGAGACCCAGTACTTC
CASSDYRAGQETQYF
>-|TRBJ1-1|TRBV6-1|once
TGTGCCAGCAGTGAAGCGGGGGCCTACACTGAAGCTTTCTTT
CASSEAGAYTEAFF
>-|TRBJ1-3|TRBV7-2|-
TGTGCCAGCAGCCAACGGAGGGACTCTGGAAACACCATATATTTT
CASSQRRDSGNTIYF
>TRBD1|TRBJ2-1|TRBV5-1|-
TGCGCCAGCAGCATGGACAGGGCGAACAATGAGCAGTTCTTC
CASSMDRANNEQFF
>-|TRBJ2-5|TRBV7-2|-
TGTGCCAGCAGCCCAGGCGGAGGAGAAGAGACCCAGTACTTC
CASSPGGGEETQYF
>TRBD2|TRBJ2-3|TRBV18|-
TGTGCCAGCTCACCACCAGCTAGCGGGAGGGGCACAGATACGCAGTATTTT
CASSPPASGRGTDTQYF
>-|TRBJ1-3|TRBV5-6|-
TGTGCCAGCAGCATCGACAGAGGAAACACCATATATTTT
CASSIDRGNTIYF
>-|TRBJ1-6|TRBV6-5|-
TGTGCCAGCAGCCAGGGGAGCTCCTATAATTCACCCCTCCACTTT
CASSQGSSYNSPLHF
>TRBD1|TRBJ1-4|TRBV7-8|-
TGTGCCAGCAGTTTAGGGACAGCCTTTAATGAAAAACTGTTTTTT
CASSLGTAFNEKLFF
>-|TRBJ1-2|TRBV7-9|once
TGTGCCAGCAGCCTACAGGGTAACTATGGCTACACCTTC
CASSLQGNYGYTF
>-|TRBJ2-1|TRBV9|-
TGTGCCAGCAGCGTAGGAATCATAGAGGCAAAGTTCTTC
CASSVGIIEAKFF
>-|TRBJ1-1|TRBV19|-
TGTGCCAGTAGTATACAGGGAGGTACTGAAGCTTTCTTT
CASSIQGGTEAFF
>TRBD1|TRBJ1-5|TRBV11-2|-
TGTGCCAGCAGCAGGGACAGGGTCAATCAGCCCCAGCATTTT
CASSRDRVNQPQHF
>-|TRBJ1-5|TRBV7-9|-
TGTGCCAGCAGCTTAGACAGAGATCAGCCCCAGCATTTT
CASSLDRDQPQHF
>TRBD1|TRBJ1-1|TRBV5-1|once
TGCGCCAGCAGCTTGTGGGCCTCTGGACAGGGGCTGAACACTGAAGCTTTCTTT
CASSLWASGQGLNTEAFF
>-|TRBJ1-1|TRBV6-6|-
TGTGCCAGCAGACTAGGGAACATGGTCGGTAACACTGAAGCTTTCTTT
CASRLGNMVGNTEAFF